Described below is a single T cell receptor beta chain sequence and its context. The patients, who ranged from 18 to 65 in age, presented with newly diagnosed hyperthyroidism lasting under 2 months. Patients having uncontrolled infection, another autoimmune disease, pregnancy or lactation were not included. In making diagnoses, clinical symptoms, serum thyroxine and TRAb, thyroid ultrasound and orbital computed tomography were all used. RNA transcripts were the template for amplifying TCR beta CDR3 regions. Using the HTBI primer set, a first-round RT-PCR was run on the TCR CDR3. TCRdb ran MiXCR on the multiplex PCR reads and lists one entry per CDR3 protein. The repertoire holds roughly 100,000 distinct CDR3 sequences, with about 51% as singletons. V lost 0 bases and J lost 2, with 11 bases in between. CDR1 and CDR2 from the germline V gene are DFQATT and SNEGSKA (reference sequence). CDR3 size: 15 residues.

The sample is drawn from a study of T cells in Graves' hyperthyroidism and ophthalmopathy. The V gene is TRBV20-1, the J gene TRBJ1-5; weak D call: TRBD1 (6 bases). The specimen was blood. The clonotype originates from a middle-aged woman with Graves' hyperthyroidism. CDR3 coding DNA: TGCAGTGCTAGAGACGGGGGGGCAGGCAATCAGCCCCAGCATTTT. Protein product: CSARDGGAGNQPQHF.